These 30 T cell receptor beta chains came from one sample sequenced in a study of blood T cell repertoires in COVID-19. Profiled with immunoSEQ multiplex PCR; TCRdb holds only in-frame clones, not every one. The table records about 310,000 clones, almost 90% of them present only once. The sequencing sample was made of peripheral blood. These receptors were obtained from a middle-aged woman with COVID-19, enrolled during active disease.

The chain is built from TRBV27 and TRBJ1-6; D is uncertain. The germline V gene has CDR1 MNHEY and CDR2 SMNVEV (reference sequence). Trimming shortened V by 5 bases and J by 7 bases, and 9 bases separated the two germline ends. This CDR3 comprises 13 residues. The CDR3 loop reads CASSPRANSPLHF. CDR3 nucleotides: TGTGCCAGCAGTCCCCGTGCGAATTCACCCCTCCACTTT.

The rearrangement joins TRBV4-3 to TRBJ2-6, with D perhaps matching TRBD1 (6 bases). The CDR3 is made up of 17 amino acids. Per the germline V gene, CDR1 is LGHNA and CDR2 is YSLEER. The germline V and J ends were trimmed by 0 bases and 0 bases, with 9 bases remaining between them. The CDR3, as DNA: TGCGCCAGCAGCCAAGAGGGGGCCTCCTCTGGGGCCAACGTCCTGACTTTC. Its translation: CASSQEGASSGANVLTF.

The gene calls are TRBV12-5 and TRBJ1-5; D is ambiguous. The CDR3 spans 13 residues. V was cut by 1 base and J by 5 bases, with 6 bases left in between. Germline values: CDR1 LGHNT, CDR2 FRNRAP. CDR3 sequence (DNA): TGTGCTAGTGGTTTGGAAGCGGATCAGCCCCAGCATTTT. This sequence encodes CASGLEADQPQHF.

The genes are TRBV15 and TRBJ2-3, with D tentatively TRBD2 (5 bases). CDR1 and CDR2 (germline): LNHNV, YYDKDF (reference sequence). V was cut by 1 base and J by 4 bases, with 12 bases left in between. This CDR3 has 15 amino acids. The CDR3 is CATSRGVGGPDTQYF. DNA of the CDR3: TGTGCCACCAGCAGAGGCGTAGGAGGCCCAGATACGCAGTATTTT.

This chain joins TRBV27 and TRBJ1-4, with TRBD1 matching over 9 bases. The germline V gene encodes CDR1 MNHEY and CDR2 SMNVEV (reference sequence). Trimming removed 2 bases from V and 0 bases from J; junction bases left unmatched: 7. This CDR3 has 18 amino acids. CDR3 protein: CASSLHRGQGTTNEKLFF. CDR3 nucleotides: TGTGCCAGCAGTTTACACAGGGGACAGGGAACAACTAATGAAAAACTGTTTTTT.

The chain combines TRBV6-2 or TRBV6-3 with TRBJ1-5; D unclear. Germline V CDR1 and CDR2: MNHEY, SVGEGT. This CDR3 has 13 residues. V shed 5 bases and J shed 4 bases, with 9 bases lying between them. For the CDR3, the DNA is TGTGCCAGCAGTACGCGGGGAAATCAGCCCCAGCATTTT. It codes for CASSTRGNQPQHF.

This clone showed up just once. This chain links TRBV19 with TRBJ1-4; 7 positions match TRBD1. The V gene's germline CDR1 is LNHDA and CDR2 SQIVND (reference sequence). CDR3 length: 13 residues. V lost 11 bases and J lost 7; bases outside the gene matches: 10. DNA for the CDR3: TGTGCCTCATCGGATCAGGGGGGTGAAAAACTGTTTTTT. Translation: CASSDQGGEKLFF.

In its sample, this clone was seen a few times. The chain uses TRBV5-1 and TRBJ1-1; D is perhaps TRBD1 (6 bases). CDR1 and CDR2 from the germline V gene are SGHRS and YFSETQ. CDR3 size: 13 residues. V lost 4 bases and J lost 11, with 18 bases in between. In DNA form, the CDR3 reads TGCGCCAGCAGCATTACTCAGGGGATAGGGGCTTTCTTT. Translation gives CASSITQGIGAFF.

The chain joins TRBV7-2 to TRBJ2-3, with D tentatively TRBD2 (5 bases). V lost 3 bases, J lost 0 bases, and 16 bases lay in between. The CDR3 contains 17 residues. CDR1 is SGHTA and CDR2 is FQGNSA in the germline V gene. CDR3 in DNA: TGTGCCAGCAGCTTCCAGAATGCGGGCCCTAGCACAGATACGCAGTATTTT. Residues: CASSFQNAGPSTDTQYF.

This clone was observed a few times. The chain carries TRBV6-5 and TRBJ1-2, with 11 bases aligning to TRBD1. The CDR3 runs to 14 residues. V lost 8 bases, J lost 5 bases, and 7 bases stayed unmatched. The germline CDR1 and CDR2 sequences are MNHEY and SVGAGI. CDR3 protein: CASGSGQGAYGYTF. The CDR3 DNA is TGTGCCAGCGGGTCCGGACAGGGGGCATATGGCTACACCTTC.

There are a few counts of this clone. CDR3 residues: CASSHWEGTSTYEQYF. As DNA, the CDR3 is TGTGCCAGCAGCCATTGGGAAGGGACTTCTACTTACGAGCAGTACTTC. This chain joins TRBV14 and TRBJ2-7; perhaps TRBD2 as D (6 bases). Germline-derived CDR1 and CDR2 are SGHDN and FVKESK. This CDR3 region has 16 residues. Between the trimmed V and J ends, which lost 3 bases and 4 bases, there was a span of 19 bases.

The chain couples TRBV18 to TRBJ1-6; D gene unclear. Trimming removed 1 base from V and 3 bases from J, with 7 bases in between. Per the germline V gene, CDR1 is KGHSH and CDR2 is LQKENI. CDR3 size: 15 residues. Written as DNA, the CDR3 is TGTGCCAGCTCACCACTACCAGACTATAATTCACCCCTCCACTTT. Amino acid sequence: CASSPLPDYNSPLHF.

The chain combines TRBV6-2 or TRBV6-3 with TRBJ1-3, with D unresolved. Trimming removed 2 bases at V and 2 bases at J, with 7 bases between. The germline V gene encodes CDR1 MNHEY and CDR2 SVGEGT. The CDR3 length is 14 residues. The CDR3 is CASSYTVPGNTIYF. Written as DNA, the CDR3 is TGTGCCAGCAGTTACACGGTGCCTGGAAACACCATATATTTT.

The chain has TRBV9 and TRBJ2-3, with D possibly being TRBD2 (8 bases). The germline V and J ends were trimmed by 4 bases and 5 bases, with 14 bases remaining between them. The germline V gene has CDR1 SGDLS and CDR2 YYNGEE. This CDR3 spans 14 amino acids. DNA for the CDR3: TGTGCCAGCAGCCGGGAGGGGGCCGGAGATACGCAGTATTTT. It specifies CASSREGAGDTQYF.

The rearrangement joins TRBV7-8 to TRBJ2-5; D not resolved. Trimming removed 1 base at V and 5 bases at J, with 5 bases between. This CDR3 spans 12 amino acids. Looked up from germline, CDR1 is SGHVS and CDR2 is FQNEAQ. Here the CDR3 DNA reads TGTGCCAGCAGCTTAGTATCCGAGACCCAGTACTTC. Protein product: CASSLVSETQYF.

The V and J genes are TRBV6-6 and TRBJ1-2; 9 nucleotides agree with TRBD1. V shed 4 bases and J 3 bases; nucleotides not matched to a gene: 3. Germline values: CDR1 MNHNY, CDR2 SVGAGI (reference sequence). This CDR3 contains 14 residues. The CDR3 DNA follows: TGTGCCAGCAGTTCACGGACAGGGGACTATGGCTACACCTTC. It yields the protein CASSSRTGDYGYTF.

The CDR3 DNA sequence: TGCGCCAGCAGCTGGACAGGGTCTGGCAATGAGCAGTTCTTC. As protein: CASSWTGSGNEQFF. The genes are TRBV5-1 and TRBJ2-1; 8 bases are shared with TRBD1. The V gene end was trimmed by 3 bases and the J gene end by 6 bases; junction bases not matched to a gene: 5. CDR3 length equals 14 residues. The germline gives CDR1 SGHRS, CDR2 YFSETQ.

V is TRBV9 and J is TRBJ2-1; TRBD2 matches 11 bases. Looked up from germline, CDR1 is SGDLS and CDR2 is YYNGEE. The CDR3 runs to 15 residues. The ends lost 4 bases at V and 5 bases at J; junction bases unmatched: 5. In nucleotides, the CDR3 is TGTGCCAGCAGCCCCAGACTAGCGGGGAACAATGAGCAGTTCTTC. Encoded protein: CASSPRLAGNNEQFF. The whole variable domain, remainder taken from reference TRBV9 and TRBJ2-1, is DSGVTQTPKHLITATGQRVTLRCSPRSGDLSVYWYQQSLDQGLQFLIQYYNGEERAKGNILERFSAQQFPDLHSELNLSSLELGDSALYFCASSPRLAGNNEQFFGPGTRLTVL.

This chain uses TRBV7-9 with TRBJ2-5, with TRBD1 matching over 9 bases. From germline, CDR1 is SEHNR and CDR2 FQNEAQ (reference sequence). The CDR3 length is 15 residues. J was trimmed by 4 bases and V by 5 bases; bases with no gene match: 8. The CDR3 spells CASSPVLTGGETQYF. The DNA of the CDR3 is TGTGCCAGCAGCCCCGTCCTGACAGGGGGAGAGACCCAGTACTTC.

The chain employs TRBV6-2 or TRBV6-3 and TRBJ1-4, with 7 bases lining up with TRBD1. Germline-derived CDR1 and CDR2 are MNHEY and SVGEGT. V lost 7 bases, J lost 6 bases, and 5 bases stayed unmatched. This CDR3 is 13 amino acids long. This CDR3 reads CASTPGQYEKLFF. The DNA of the CDR3 is TGTGCCAGCACCCCGGGACAGTATGAAAAACTGTTTTTT.

The chain carries TRBV3-1 (or the pseudogene TRBV3-2) and TRBJ1-5; TRBD1 matches 7 bases. The length of the CDR3 is 15 residues. Germline trimming cut 4 bases from V and 1 base from J; bases unmatched to any gene: 4. CDR1 is LGHDT and CDR2 is YNNKEL in the germline V gene (reference sequence). The CDR3 reads CASSLGQVSNQPQHF. CDR3 in DNA: TGTGCCAGCAGCCTCGGACAGGTGAGCAATCAGCCCCAGCATTTT.

This sequence joins TRBV7-2 and TRBJ1-1; 7 nucleotides match TRBD1. This CDR3 spans 14 amino acids. V shed 4 bases, J shed 4 bases, and the junction held 6 bases outside the gene matches. The V gene's germline CDR1 is SGHTA and CDR2 FQGNSA. The CDR3 DNA reads TGTGCCAGCAGCTCCCGGGACAGAGGCACTGAAGCTTTCTTT. Translation: CASSSRDRGTEAFF. The variable domain in full, completed from reference TRBV7-2 and TRBJ1-1, reads GAGVSQSPSNKVTEKGKDVELRCDPISGHTALYWYRQSLGQGLEFLIYFQGNSAPDKSGLPSDRFSAERTGGSVSTLTIQRTQQEDSAVYLCASSSRDRGTEAFFGQGTRLTVV.

The chain has TRBV27 and TRBJ1-1; 7 positions match TRBD1. With 4 bases clipped from V and 0 bases from J, the junction kept 5 bases outside the gene matches. CDR1 MNHEY and CDR2 SMNVEV come from the germline V gene (reference sequence). The CDR3 extends over 15 amino acids. The CDR3 DNA sequence: TGTGCCAGCAGTTCGGGACAGACCATGAACACTGAAGCTTTCTTT. Its protein product is CASSSGQTMNTEAFF.

The chain employs TRBV5-4 and TRBJ1-1, with no clear D. CDR1 is SGHNT, CDR2 YYREEE, per germline (reference sequence). The V end lost 3 bases, the J end lost 10 bases, and 13 bases lay between the germline ends. This CDR3 has 12 amino acids. The CDR3 sequence is CASSSNNRRAFF. In DNA, the CDR3 is TGTGCCAGCAGCTCAAACAACCGCCGAGCTTTCTTT. The variable domain in full, completed from reference TRBV5-4 and TRBJ1-1, reads ETGVTQSPTHLIKTRGQQVTLRCSSQSGHNTVSWYQQALGQGPQFIFQYYREEENGRGNFPPRFSGLQFPNYSSELNVNALELDDSALYLCASSSNNRRAFFGQGTRLTVV.

The chain is built from TRBV28 and TRBJ1-1; D uncertain. V lost 3 bases and J lost 6, with 17 bases in between. The length of the CDR3 is 15 residues. From germline, CDR1 is MDHEN and CDR2 SYDVKM. CDR3 sequence reads: CASSLELLLGAEAFF. CDR3 in DNA: TGTGCCAGCAGTTTGGAATTGCTGCTAGGCGCTGAAGCTTTCTTT. Supplemented by reference TRBV28 and TRBJ1-1, the full variable domain reads DVKVTQSSRYLVKRTGEKVFLECVQDMDHENMFWYRQDPGLGLRLIYFSYDVKMKEKGDIPEGYSVSREKKERFSLILESASTNQTSMYLCASSLELLLGAEAFFGQGTRLTVV.

The chain has TRBV11-2 and TRBJ2-7; maybe TRBD2 (6 bases). Germline CDR1 SGHAT, CDR2 FQNNGV. The CDR3 runs to 14 residues. V lost 0 bases and J lost 0, with 6 bases in between. This CDR3 reads CASSLDGSSYEQYF. In DNA form, the CDR3 reads TGTGCCAGCAGCTTAGACGGGAGCTCCTACGAGCAGTACTTC.

V and J are TRBV29-1 and TRBJ2-3; 8 bases fit TRBD2. With V trimmed by 7 bases and J by 6 bases, 18 bases remained unmatched. Germline-derived CDR1 and CDR2 are SQVTM and ANQGSEA. The length of the CDR3 is 16 residues. The CDR3 reads CSGFQTSGPTRDTQYF. CDR3 in DNA: TGCAGCGGGTTTCAAACTAGCGGCCCAACGAGGGATACGCAGTATTTT.

In nucleotides, the CDR3 is TGTGCCAGCAGTTTAAGGGCGGGACCCACCTACGAGCAGTACTTC. This codes for CASSLRAGPTYEQYF. The chain links TRBV27 to TRBJ2-7, with D perhaps TRBD2 (6 bases). The CDR3 is made up of 15 amino acids. Germline lookup yields CDR1 MNHEY and CDR2 SMNVEV (reference sequence). Trimming left V 2 bases short and J 2 bases short, with 13 bases between.

In this sample, this clone turned up a few times. This sequence joins TRBV6-4 and TRBJ1-5; unclear D gene. V was pared by 3 bases and J by 6 bases, with 9 bases between. This CDR3 contains 13 residues. Per the germline V gene, CDR1 is MRHNA and CDR2 is SNTAGT. The DNA of the CDR3 is TGTGCCAGCAGTGAGTCCTTCGGTCAGCCCCAGCATTTT. Translation gives CASSESFGQPQHF.

This clone was seen only once. A read error may produce the germline difference seen at one junction end. V and J are TRBV30 and TRBJ1-1; tentative D call: TRBD1 (5 bases). This CDR3 is 13 amino acids long. The V gene's germline CDR1 is GTSNPN and CDR2 SVGIG (reference sequence). The CDR3 DNA is TGTGCCTGGAGTGTACTTTATGGGGCTGACGCTTTCTTT. Translating it yields CAWSVLYGADAFF.